The rows below give T cell receptor beta chains drawn from one sample of a study of T cell responses to AZD1222 COVID-19 vaccine. The protocol was immunoSEQ multiplex PCR, while the TCRdb copy is restricted to in-frame clones and leaves out a portion. This sample has 100,000 to 150,000 clones, with over 85% found just once. The sample was peripheral blood, taken on day 0 of AZD1222 vaccination. The source is an adult in good health. CDR3s leave out the opening cysteine and the closing phenylalanine or tryptophan. Size values are once, few and many counts, or a class for expanded clones, and some rows have none.

cdr3_length clone_size j_call v_call cdr3_aa
10 - TRBJ2-1 TRBV12-5 ATRTVYNEQF
9 - TRBJ1-1 TRBV20-1 SANRNTEAF
13 - TRBJ2-1 TRBV3-1/TRBV3-2 ASSQDGIAGNEQF
12 - TRBJ1-3 TRBV30 AWSEDPGRNTIY
13 once TRBJ2-1 TRBV6-5 ASSYKGSSYNEQF
15 - TRBJ2-3 TRBV14 ASSQDKGLAGTDTQY
16 - TRBJ1-1 TRBV18 ASSPRPKTGVMNTEAF
12 - TRBJ2-1 TRBV2 ASSPTPGSSEQF
11 - TRBJ1-1 TRBV2 ASLWETNTEAF
11 - TRBJ2-5 TRBV30 AWSSQGQETQY
11 - TRBJ1-5 TRBV2 ASVVESNQPQH
11 - TRBJ2-2 TRBV11-3 ASSLGPDGELF
17 many TRBJ2-2 TRBV19 ASSTHNPVPRGRPGELF
12 - TRBJ1-1 TRBV11-2 ASSPSWGDTEAF
13 - TRBJ1-3 TRBV9 ASSVEGQPGNTIY
10 once TRBJ2-7 TRBV7-9 ASSLGSYEQY
13 - TRBJ2-3 TRBV18 ASSPIGQSGDTQY
12 - TRBJ1-3 TRBV3-1/TRBV3-2 ASSQQRSGNTIY
14 - TRBJ2-5 TRBV24-1 ATSDPRLGGTETQY
12 once TRBJ2-7 TRBV9 ASSVAGQGYEQY
10 - TRBJ1-4 TRBV29-1 SVVGSGEKLF
13 - TRBJ1-4 TRBV30 AWKGQGAANEKLF
11 - TRBJ1-1 TRBV9 ASSASDRGEAF
15 - TRBJ2-3 TRBV7-3 ASSPAGGRGPTDTQY
14 - TRBJ1-1 TRBV3-1/TRBV3-2 ASSLRDRSRGTEAF
13 - TRBJ1-6 TRBV9 ASSSTVQDGSPLH
13 - TRBJ2-3 TRBV3-1/TRBV3-2 ASSPSGGSTDTQY
13 - TRBJ1-6 TRBV7-8 ASSFRPWDNSPLH
12 - TRBJ2-7 TRBV9 ASSGRGARGEQY
12 - TRBJ1-5 TRBV10-3 AISEGGNNQPQH
15 - TRBJ1-2 TRBV30 AWSHTGRGPSRYGYT
8 - TRBJ2-1 TRBV28 ASSHIEQF
14 - TRBJ2-2 TRBV18 ASSPQRQGDRVELF
10 - TRBJ2-1 TRBV19 ASSIVGNEQF
12 - TRBJ1-1 TRBV6-6 ASRVIGLNTEAF
12 - TRBJ2-3 TRBV21-1 ASIRRKGTDTQY
11 - TRBJ1-1 TRBV24-1 ATSDERSTEAF
11 - TRBJ1-1 TRBV10-3 AIIGTENTEAF
12 - TRBJ2-1 TRBV6-2/TRBV6-3 ASSYVRGAGEQF
9 - TRBJ1-1 TRBV29-1 SVDRNTEAF
9 few TRBJ1-2 TRBV11-2 ASSFRDGYT
13 - TRBJ2-1 TRBV20-1 SASLRLAGVNEQF
12 medium-sized TRBJ2-2 TRBV24-1 ATSDVTGTGELF
14 - TRBJ2-2 TRBV27 ASSLRLRTYTGELF
12 - TRBJ1-1 TRBV2 ASRTQLVNTEAF
15 - TRBJ2-7 TRBV7-3 ASSLSPPSESSYEQY
11 - TRBJ1-2 TRBV19 ASTLSRGWGYT
10 - TRBJ1-2 TRBV7-9 ASSLDSYGYT
13 - TRBJ2-7 TRBV18 ASSPNLHRENEQY
13 - TRBJ2-1 TRBV7-9 ASSLVLDPHNEQF
12 - TRBJ1-6 TRBV20-1 SASRSDYNSPLH
10 - TRBJ1-1 TRBV30 AWSVQGTEAF
10 - TRBJ2-7 TRBV28 ASGRQVHEQY
12 - TRBJ2-1 TRBV27 ASSSGTSYNEQF
13 - TRBJ2-2 TRBV4-1 ASSQVDLNTGELF